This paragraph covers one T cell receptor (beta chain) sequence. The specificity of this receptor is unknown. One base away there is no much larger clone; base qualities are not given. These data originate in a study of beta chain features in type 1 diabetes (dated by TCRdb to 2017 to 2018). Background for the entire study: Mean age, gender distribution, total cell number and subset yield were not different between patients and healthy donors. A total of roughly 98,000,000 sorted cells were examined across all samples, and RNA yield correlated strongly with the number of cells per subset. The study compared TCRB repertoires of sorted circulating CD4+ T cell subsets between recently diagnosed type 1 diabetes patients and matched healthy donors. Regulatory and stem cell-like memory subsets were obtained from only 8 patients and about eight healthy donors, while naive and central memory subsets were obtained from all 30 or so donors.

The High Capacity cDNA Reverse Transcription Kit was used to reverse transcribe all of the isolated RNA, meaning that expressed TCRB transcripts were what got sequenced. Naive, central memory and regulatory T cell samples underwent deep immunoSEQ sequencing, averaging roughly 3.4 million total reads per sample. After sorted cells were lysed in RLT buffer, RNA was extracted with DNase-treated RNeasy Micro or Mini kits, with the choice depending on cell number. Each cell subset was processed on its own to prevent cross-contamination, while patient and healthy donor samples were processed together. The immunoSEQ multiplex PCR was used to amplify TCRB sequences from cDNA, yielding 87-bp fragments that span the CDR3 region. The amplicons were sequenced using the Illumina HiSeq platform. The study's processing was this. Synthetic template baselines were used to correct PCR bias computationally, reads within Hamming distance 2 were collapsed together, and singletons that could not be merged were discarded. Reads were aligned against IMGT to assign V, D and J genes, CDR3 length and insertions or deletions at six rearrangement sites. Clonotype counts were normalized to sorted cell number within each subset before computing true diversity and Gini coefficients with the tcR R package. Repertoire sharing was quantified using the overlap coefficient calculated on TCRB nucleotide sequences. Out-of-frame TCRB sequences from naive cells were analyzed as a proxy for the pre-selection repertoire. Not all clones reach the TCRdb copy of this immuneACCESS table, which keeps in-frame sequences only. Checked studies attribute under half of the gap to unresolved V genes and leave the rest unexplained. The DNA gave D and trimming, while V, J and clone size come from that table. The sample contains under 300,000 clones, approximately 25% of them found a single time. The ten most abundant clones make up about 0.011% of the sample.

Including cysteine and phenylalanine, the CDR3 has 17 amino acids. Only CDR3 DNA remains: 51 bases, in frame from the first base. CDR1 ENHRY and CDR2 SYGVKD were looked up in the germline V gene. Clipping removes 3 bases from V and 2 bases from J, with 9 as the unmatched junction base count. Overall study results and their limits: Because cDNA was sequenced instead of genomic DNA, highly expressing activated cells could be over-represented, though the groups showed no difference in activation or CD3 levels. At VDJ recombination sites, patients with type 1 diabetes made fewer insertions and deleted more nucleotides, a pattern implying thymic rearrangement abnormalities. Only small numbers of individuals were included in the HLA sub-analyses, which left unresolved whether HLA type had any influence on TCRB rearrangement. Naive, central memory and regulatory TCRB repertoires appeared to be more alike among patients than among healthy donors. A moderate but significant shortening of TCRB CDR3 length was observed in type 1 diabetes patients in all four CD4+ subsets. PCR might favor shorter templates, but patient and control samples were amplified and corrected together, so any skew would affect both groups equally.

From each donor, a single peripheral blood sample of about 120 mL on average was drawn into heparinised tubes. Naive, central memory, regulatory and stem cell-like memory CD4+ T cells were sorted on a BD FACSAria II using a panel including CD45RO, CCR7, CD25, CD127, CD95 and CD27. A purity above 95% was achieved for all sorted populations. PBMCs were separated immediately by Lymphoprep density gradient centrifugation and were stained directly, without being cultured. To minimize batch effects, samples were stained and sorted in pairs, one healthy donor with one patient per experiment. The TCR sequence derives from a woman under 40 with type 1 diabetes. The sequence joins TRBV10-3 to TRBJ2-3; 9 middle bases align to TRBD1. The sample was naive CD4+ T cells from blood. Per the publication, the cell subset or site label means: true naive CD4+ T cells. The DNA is TGTGCCATCAGTGATAAGACCGGGACAGGGACCACAGATACGCAGTATTTT. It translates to CAISDKTGTGTTDTQYF.